This T cell receptor beta chain was retrieved from a study of cytomegalovirus exposure and HLA in healthy donors. The overall study: The same platform was used for the roughly 130 validation repertoires and the 500 to 700 first-cohort repertoires, a later analysis reported. General study points: Investigators reported under 200 TCR beta chains as tied to cytomegalovirus.

Only one count was recorded for this clone. Its antigen remains unidentified. The donors were part of the approximately 120-subject validation cohort, which stood apart from the 666-subject first cohort. Repertoires were generated with immunoSEQ multiplex PCR, while TCRdb's copy carries only in-frame clones and drops some. The sample has 40,000 to 55,000 clones, 80% to 90% seen once. In germline, CDR1 is SGDLS, CDR2 YYNGEE. The CDR3 is 20 residues long. The V segment lost 0 bases and the J segment 0 bases; nucleotides outside the gene matches: 13. The receptor comes from a woman between 25 and 40 years old in good health and CMV-seronegative. The sample comprised PBMCs. The rearrangement links TRBV9 to TRBJ2-2, with TRBD2 identical over 8 bases. In DNA form, the CDR3 reads TGTGCCAGCAGCGTAGCTTTGACTAGCGCCGACTTCGCGAACACCGGGGAGCTGTTTTTT. This translates into CASSVALTSADFANTGELFF.